This TCR beta chain was sequenced for a study of PD-1 blockade in classical Hodgkin lymphoma. The sample holds one count of this clone. In every patient, relapse followed autologous stem cell transplantation, while exposure to brentuximab vedotin differed. Germline V gene data show CDR1 as MDHEN and CDR2 as SYDVKM. The V gene end was trimmed by 5 bases and the J gene end by 5 bases; junction bases not matched to a gene: 7. This CDR3 is 15 amino acids long. Measured with immunoSEQ multiplex PCR; TCRdb has only the in-frame clones, and not every one. The profile covers about 25,000 clones, with nearly 80% appearing a single time and about 7% taken by the ten largest.

This sequence was found in a human donor with classical Hodgkin lymphoma. The source material was peripheral blood mononuclear cells (PBMCs), sampled at baseline. J is TRBJ1-4 and V is TRBV28; TRBD1 agrees at 8 bases. In nucleotides, the CDR3 is TGTGCCAGCAGTCCTCCGGGACAGGAAAATGAAAAACTGTTTTTT. Protein sequence: CASSPPGQENEKLFF.